Included here is one T cell receptor (beta chain) sequence, with context. This clone was seen once. Its antigen target is currently unknown. Per-base qualities were not stored, and no clone one base away is much larger. There are 13 amino acids in the CDR3, from cysteine to phenylalanine inclusive. Kept here is only the CDR3 DNA, which spans 39 bases and is read in frame from base 1. The trim is 3 bases for V and 7 bases for J, with a gap of 10 bases between the germline ends. The time point label here, explained by the study, means: individuals recovered from natural SARS-CoV-2 infection. The immunoSEQ Assay was the method used to sequence TCRbeta CDR3 regions. After extraction, genomic DNA underwent amplification by bias-controlled multiplex PCR, followed by high-throughput sequencing. Per the source publication's procedure: To quantify the absolute abundance of each unique TCRbeta CDR3 region, sequences were collapsed and filtered. Usable DNA was measured by amplifying reference genes present in all nucleated cells, and TCRbeta template counts were normalized to that usable DNA to estimate T cell fraction. Repertoire TCRs were annotated as SARS-CoV-2-specific when V gene, CDR3 amino acid sequence and J gene were exactly matched to a known reactive TCR set. The reference SARS-CoV-2 TCR set was derived from MIRA and filtered for enrichment in COVID-19-positive ImmuneCODE repertoires, a step that removed public or cross-reactive TCRs. Based on the MIRA antigens, annotated TCRs were further analysed at the level of specific ORF or position within ORF. Breadth was defined as the number of annotated unique rearrangements divided by the total number of unique productive rearrangements, and depth was defined as the summed frequency of the annotated unique rearrangements. Group comparisons of TCR breadth used two-sided Wilcoxon rank-sum tests. TCRdb carries this immuneACCESS record with in-frame sequences only. Its versions omit some clonotypes, under half of them owing to an unresolved V gene in the studies checked, with the rest unexplained. V, J and clone size derive from that table, while D and trimming were established from the DNA sequence. This sample has tens of thousands of clones in its table, and roughly 80% of those were observed once. The ten top clones hold roughly 45% of the sample.

This record comes from a study of Ad26.COV2.S vaccination and SARS-CoV-2 variants (dated by TCRdb to about 2021). Context from the whole study: TCRbeta repertoire sequencing was used to assess the specificity and breadth of SARS-CoV-2-reactive T cell receptors after Ad26.COV2.S vaccination. The TCR-sequenced set comprised approximately 32 samples: around 20 Ad26.COV2.S vaccine recipients, 5 placebo recipients and 8 SARS-CoV-2 convalescent individuals.

What the study reported, not specific to this receptor: After vaccination, substantial breadth of spike-specific CD8+ and CD4+ T cell responses was reported. Higher spike-specific TCR breadth was observed in Ad26.COV2.S recipients than in placebo recipients (P = 0.0014). The authors noted that total T cell responses may have been underestimated by the TCR breadth and depth analyses. Comparable non-spike TCR breadth was observed between vaccine and placebo recipients, consistent with only spike being contained in the vaccine.

The TCR was taken from a human donor who had recovered from COVID-19. The rearrangement combines TRBV12-3 or TRBV12-4 with TRBJ1-5, with no confidently assigned D gene. The material was peripheral blood, obtained after recovery from COVID-19. The CDR3 region reads CASSFGEGQPQHF. The DNA sequence follows: TGTGCCAGCAGTTTTGGGGAGGGACAGCCCCAGCATTTT.